The rows below give T cell receptor beta chains drawn from one sample of a study of T cells in Graves' hyperthyroidism and ophthalmopathy. TCRdb reprocessed the multiplex PCR reads via MiXCR and lists one record per CDR3 protein. The data contain about 260,000 distinct CDR3 sequences, approximately 21% of them singletons. Input material: blood. These receptor sequences come from a man aged 25-45 years with Graves' ophthalmopathy. Both conserved end residues are part of each CDR3. Each record gives: clone size, J gene, V gene, D gene, CDR3 DNA, CDR3 protein. A D gene is named only where the DNA matches it firmly. Size is stated for part of the rows, as once, few or many counts, or as a class when the clone is expanded.

clone_size: NA
j_call: TRBJ2-2
v_call: TRBV3-1
d_call: NA
cdr3_nt: TGTGCCAGCAGCCAAGTGTTGAACACCGGGGAGCTGTTTTTT
cdr3_aa: CASSQVLNTGELFF

clone_size: NA
j_call: TRBJ1-1
v_call: TRBV5-1
d_call: NA
cdr3_nt: TGCGCCAGCAGCTTGATTCAGCTCGGGGAGGGTGAAGCTTTCTTT
cdr3_aa: CASSLIQLGEGEAFF

clone_size: NA
j_call: TRBJ2-1
v_call: TRBV9
d_call: TRBD2
cdr3_nt: TGTGCCAGCAGCCTGGGGGGGGGGAATGAGCAGTTCTTC
cdr3_aa: CASSLGGGNEQFF

clone_size: NA
j_call: TRBJ1-5
v_call: TRBV6-1
d_call: NA
cdr3_nt: TGTGCCAGCAGGCCGGGACCCCAGGGTCAGCCCCAGCATTTT
cdr3_aa: CASRPGPQGQPQHF

clone_size: NA
j_call: TRBJ1-4
v_call: TRBV28
d_call: NA
cdr3_nt: TGTGCCAGCGCCCCCCTAACAGGGTCGAGGGAAAAACTGTTTTTT
cdr3_aa: CASAPLTGSREKLFF

clone_size: few
j_call: TRBJ2-1
v_call: TRBV5-4
d_call: NA
cdr3_nt: TGTGCCAGCAGGCCTCCATACAATGAGCAGTTCTTC
cdr3_aa: CASRPPYNEQFF

clone_size: NA
j_call: TRBJ2-5
v_call: TRBV7-3
d_call: NA
cdr3_nt: TGTGCCAGCAGCTTAATGGGGCGGGCAAGCCAAGAGACCCAGTACTTC
cdr3_aa: CASSLMGRASQETQYF

clone_size: NA
j_call: TRBJ2-3
v_call: TRBV18
d_call: NA
cdr3_nt: TGTGCCAGCTCAATAACAGGGTCGGCGGATACGCAGTATTTT
cdr3_aa: CASSITGSADTQYF

clone_size: many
j_call: TRBJ2-7
v_call: TRBV5-1
d_call: NA
cdr3_nt: TGCGCCAGCAGCTTGCGGGAAAGCTACGAGCAGTACTTC
cdr3_aa: CASSLRESYEQYF

clone_size: many
j_call: TRBJ2-3
v_call: TRBV3-1
d_call: NA
cdr3_nt: TGTGCCAGCAGCGAATCAACAGATACGCAGTATTTT
cdr3_aa: CASSESTDTQYF

clone_size: NA
j_call: TRBJ2-1
v_call: TRBV20-1
d_call: TRBD1
cdr3_nt: TGCAGTGCTAGAGAAGGACAGGACTACAATGAGCAGTTCTTC
cdr3_aa: CSAREGQDYNEQFF

clone_size: NA
j_call: TRBJ2-1
v_call: TRBV12-5
d_call: NA
cdr3_nt: TGTGCTAGTGGCCTCTATGCCACGGGATACAATGAGCAGTTCTTC
cdr3_aa: CASGLYATGYNEQFF

clone_size: many
j_call: TRBJ1-1
v_call: TRBV30
d_call: NA
cdr3_nt: TGTGCCTGGAGTGGGCCAGGGCTTGGCACTGAAGCTTTCTTT
cdr3_aa: CAWSGPGLGTEAFF

clone_size: many
j_call: TRBJ1-1
v_call: TRBV6-1
d_call: NA
cdr3_nt: TGTGCCAGCATGGGCACGATGAACACTGAAGCTTTCTTT
cdr3_aa: CASMGTMNTEAFF

clone_size: once
j_call: TRBJ1-1
v_call: TRBV20-1
d_call: NA
cdr3_nt: TGCAGTGCTAGAGAAGATGTAAGGGCACGTCATTACGCTTTCTTT
cdr3_aa: CSAREDVRARHYAFF

clone_size: NA
j_call: TRBJ1-3
v_call: TRBV6-1
d_call: TRBD1
cdr3_nt: TGTGCCAGCAGTTATTTAGGACAGGGGGCGACTGGAAACACCATATATTTT
cdr3_aa: CASSYLGQGATGNTIYF

clone_size: NA
j_call: TRBJ2-1
v_call: TRBV27
d_call: NA
cdr3_nt: TGTGCCAGCAGTTTGAATAAAGGGGGACCGACGGATGAGCAGTTCTTC
cdr3_aa: CASSLNKGGPTDEQFF

clone_size: NA
j_call: TRBJ1-5
v_call: TRBV28
d_call: TRBD1
cdr3_nt: TGTGGCAGGGGGTCCGATCAGCCCCAGCATTTT
cdr3_aa: CGRGSDQPQHF

clone_size: few
j_call: TRBJ1-1
v_call: TRBV27
d_call: NA
cdr3_nt: TGTGCCAGCAGTTTAAGCGTATTGAACACTGAAGCTTTCTTT
cdr3_aa: CASSLSVLNTEAFF

clone_size: NA
j_call: TRBJ2-1
v_call: TRBV11-1
d_call: NA
cdr3_nt: TGTGCCAGCAGCTTGACCCTTGACAATGAGCAGTTCTTC
cdr3_aa: CASSLTLDNEQFF

clone_size: many
j_call: TRBJ1-1
v_call: TRBV7-9
d_call: NA
cdr3_nt: TGTGCCAGCAGCTTAGTCGGCGGTGTGGCCACTGAAGCTTTCTTT
cdr3_aa: CASSLVGGVATEAFF

clone_size: NA
j_call: TRBJ1-2
v_call: TRBV27
d_call: NA
cdr3_nt: TGTGCCAGCAGTTTATCGGGGGACTATGGCTACACCTTC
cdr3_aa: CASSLSGDYGYTF

clone_size: NA
j_call: TRBJ2-7
v_call: TRBV29-1
d_call: NA
cdr3_nt: TGCAGCGTTGAGACGACAGCCCGTAGCTCCTACGAGCAGTACTTC
cdr3_aa: CSVETTARSSYEQYF

clone_size: many
j_call: TRBJ2-1
v_call: TRBV5-1
d_call: NA
cdr3_nt: TGCGCCAGCAGCGCGAGTTCCACCGACAATGAGCAGTTCTTC
cdr3_aa: CASSASSTDNEQFF

clone_size: NA
j_call: TRBJ2-5
v_call: TRBV15
d_call: TRBD2
cdr3_nt: TGTGCCACCAGCATGGGTCGGACTAGCGGGAATCAAGAGACCCAGTACTTC
cdr3_aa: CATSMGRTSGNQETQYF

clone_size: many
j_call: TRBJ2-3
v_call: TRBV18
d_call: TRBD1
cdr3_nt: TGTGCCAGCTCACCAGACAGGGGCACAGATACGCAGTATTTT
cdr3_aa: CASSPDRGTDTQYF

clone_size: many
j_call: TRBJ2-1
v_call: TRBV12-3/TRBV12-4
d_call: TRBD2
cdr3_nt: TGTGCCAGCAGGATCGGGACTAGTCCCTACAATGAGCAGTTCTTC
cdr3_aa: CASRIGTSPYNEQFF

clone_size: few
j_call: TRBJ2-3
v_call: TRBV12-5
d_call: TRBD2
cdr3_nt: TGTGCTAGTGGTCACGGACTAGCGGGAGTTGGAGATACGCAGTATTTT
cdr3_aa: CASGHGLAGVGDTQYF

clone_size: few
j_call: TRBJ2-3
v_call: TRBV7-3
d_call: NA
cdr3_nt: TGTGCCAGCAACGAACAGGGTGTATCAGATACGCAGTATTTT
cdr3_aa: CASNEQGVSDTQYF

clone_size: few
j_call: TRBJ1-5
v_call: TRBV12-3/TRBV12-4
d_call: NA
cdr3_nt: TGTGCCAGCAGCCAGGATACAGCACTCATGACCCAGCATTTT
cdr3_aa: CASSQDTALMTQHF

clone_size: NA
j_call: TRBJ2-7
v_call: TRBV24-1
d_call: TRBD1
cdr3_nt: TGTGCCACCAGTGACACAGGGGGGAATGTCTACGAGCAGTACTTC
cdr3_aa: CATSDTGGNVYEQYF

clone_size: few
j_call: TRBJ2-2
v_call: TRBV7-2
d_call: NA
cdr3_nt: TGTGCCAGCAGCTTATCCTGGGGCACCGGGGAGCTGTTTTTT
cdr3_aa: CASSLSWGTGELFF

clone_size: once
j_call: TRBJ2-5
v_call: TRBV5-4
d_call: NA
cdr3_nt: TGTGCCAGCAGCTTGTCACACCGAGGGGAGGAGACCCAGTACTTC
cdr3_aa: CASSLSHRGEETQYF

clone_size: many
j_call: TRBJ1-2
v_call: TRBV24-1
d_call: NA
cdr3_nt: TGTGCCACCAGTGAAGGTAGTGGCTACACCTTC
cdr3_aa: CATSEGSGYTF

clone_size: NA
j_call: TRBJ1-2
v_call: TRBV20-1
d_call: NA
cdr3_nt: TGCAGTGCTAGAGATCCGGGCAGGGATCGCTATGGCTACACCTTC
cdr3_aa: CSARDPGRDRYGYTF

clone_size: few
j_call: TRBJ2-7
v_call: TRBV7-2
d_call: NA
cdr3_nt: TGTGCCAGCAGCGCCCAGCGGACAAGCTCCTACGAGCAGTACTTC
cdr3_aa: CASSAQRTSSYEQYF

clone_size: many
j_call: TRBJ2-1
v_call: TRBV11-2
d_call: TRBD2
cdr3_nt: TGTGCCAGCAGCTCGGGGGGGACTAGCGGGAGGAATGAGCAGTTCTTC
cdr3_aa: CASSSGGTSGRNEQFF

clone_size: many
j_call: TRBJ2-5
v_call: TRBV28
d_call: NA
cdr3_nt: TGTGCCAGCAGTTTGGCTTCCCGGGGGTCCCAAGAGACCCAGTACTTC
cdr3_aa: CASSLASRGSQETQYF

clone_size: NA
j_call: TRBJ2-2
v_call: TRBV11-3
d_call: TRBD2
cdr3_nt: TGTGCCAGCAGCTTAGGCACCGGGACTAGCGGCAGAACGAACACCGGGGAGCTGTTTTTT
cdr3_aa: CASSLGTGTSGRTNTGELFF

clone_size: few
j_call: TRBJ2-3
v_call: TRBV11-3
d_call: NA
cdr3_nt: TGTGCCAGCAGCCAGCAGTTCACAGATACGCAGTATTTT
cdr3_aa: CASSQQFTDTQYF

clone_size: NA
j_call: TRBJ1-1
v_call: TRBV19
d_call: NA
cdr3_nt: TGTGCCAGTAATCGGCAGGGGAACACTGAAGCTTTCTTT
cdr3_aa: CASNRQGNTEAFF

clone_size: many
j_call: TRBJ2-1
v_call: TRBV2
d_call: TRBD2
cdr3_nt: TGTGCCAGCAGTGAGACTAGCGGGAGGGGAAAGGAGCAGTTCTTC
cdr3_aa: CASSETSGRGKEQFF

clone_size: many
j_call: TRBJ2-7
v_call: TRBV2
d_call: NA
cdr3_nt: TGTGCCAGCAGTGCCCTTGGGGCAGGGGTCGACTACGAGCAGTACTTC
cdr3_aa: CASSALGAGVDYEQYF

clone_size: many
j_call: TRBJ2-2
v_call: TRBV5-1
d_call: NA
cdr3_nt: TGCGCCAGCAGCTTGGACACCGGGGAGCTGTTTTTT
cdr3_aa: CASSLDTGELFF

clone_size: few
j_call: TRBJ2-2
v_call: TRBV4-1
d_call: TRBD2
cdr3_nt: TGCGCCAGCAGCCAGTGGACTAGCGGGGGTCCCCCCGGGGAGCTGTTTTTT
cdr3_aa: CASSQWTSGGPPGELFF